This TCR beta chain emerged from a study of molecular identifiers for immune sequencing clone quantification. Preparation of the bulk TCR libraries relied on previously described methods and listed TCR primers. TCRdb re-called the PCR reads with MiXCR, one entry per CDR3 protein. The table includes approximately 550,000 distinct CDR3 sequences, about 25% detected once. V was trimmed by 2 bases and J by 1 base, leaving 19 bases between them. The CDR3 length is 17 residues. Germline CDR1 and CDR2: SGHRS and YFSETQ. This receptor was taken from a human donor in good health. Some libraries in this study had Jurkat cell RNA spiked in. Specimen: naive CD8+ T cells from blood, with Jurkat cell RNA spiked in. As for subset: FACS-sorted CD8+CD4-CCR7+CD45RA+ naive T cells. The chain joins TRBV5-1 to TRBJ2-7; a weak D match, TRBD1 (6 bases). Here the CDR3 reads CASSFETGATFSYEQYF. CDR3 nucleotides: TGCGCCAGCAGCTTTGAGACAGGAGCCACCTTTTCCTACGAGCAGTACTTC.